This T cell receptor (beta chain) was retrieved from a study of T cells in Graves' hyperthyroidism and ophthalmopathy. Broader study findings: Blood held most thyroid clonotypes expanded above 0.001 frequency.

This clonotype occurred many times. Its cognate antigen is unknown. Using approximately 10 ml of fresh peripheral blood, PBMCs were prepared. V lost 7 bases, J lost 3 bases, and 12 bases lay in between. This CDR3 is 13 amino acids long. The source material, RNA transcripts, was used to amplify TCR beta CDR3 regions. Initially, a first-round RT-PCR of the TCR CDR3 employed the HTBI primer set. TCRdb used MiXCR to reprocess the multiplex PCR reads, holding one entry per CDR3 protein. The sample has about 610,000 distinct CDR3 sequences, roughly 15% seen once. The sequenced material came from blood. This receptor was identified in a woman aged 35 to 49 with Graves' ophthalmopathy. This chain uses TRBV12-3 or TRBV12-4 with TRBJ1-1, with D hard to call. CDR3 sequence: CASTSPGYTEAFF. In DNA form, the CDR3 reads TGTGCCAGCACCTCTCCGGGCTACACTGAAGCTTTCTTT.